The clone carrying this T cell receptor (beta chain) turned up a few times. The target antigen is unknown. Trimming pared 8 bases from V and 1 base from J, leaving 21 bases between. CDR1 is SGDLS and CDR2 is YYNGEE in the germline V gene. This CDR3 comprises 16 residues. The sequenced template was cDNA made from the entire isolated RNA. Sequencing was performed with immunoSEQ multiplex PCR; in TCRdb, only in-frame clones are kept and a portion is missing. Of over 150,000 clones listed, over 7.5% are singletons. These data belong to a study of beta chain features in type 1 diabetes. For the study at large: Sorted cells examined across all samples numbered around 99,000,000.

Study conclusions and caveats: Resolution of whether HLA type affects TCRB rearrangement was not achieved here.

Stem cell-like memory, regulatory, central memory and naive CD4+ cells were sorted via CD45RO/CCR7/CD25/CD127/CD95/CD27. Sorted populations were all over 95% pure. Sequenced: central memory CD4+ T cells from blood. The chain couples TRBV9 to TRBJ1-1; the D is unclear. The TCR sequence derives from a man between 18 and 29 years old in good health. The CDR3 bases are TGTGCCAGGCAAGGACTTCGGAATTGTTCGAACACTGAAGCTTTCTTT. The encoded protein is CARQGLRNCSNTEAFF.